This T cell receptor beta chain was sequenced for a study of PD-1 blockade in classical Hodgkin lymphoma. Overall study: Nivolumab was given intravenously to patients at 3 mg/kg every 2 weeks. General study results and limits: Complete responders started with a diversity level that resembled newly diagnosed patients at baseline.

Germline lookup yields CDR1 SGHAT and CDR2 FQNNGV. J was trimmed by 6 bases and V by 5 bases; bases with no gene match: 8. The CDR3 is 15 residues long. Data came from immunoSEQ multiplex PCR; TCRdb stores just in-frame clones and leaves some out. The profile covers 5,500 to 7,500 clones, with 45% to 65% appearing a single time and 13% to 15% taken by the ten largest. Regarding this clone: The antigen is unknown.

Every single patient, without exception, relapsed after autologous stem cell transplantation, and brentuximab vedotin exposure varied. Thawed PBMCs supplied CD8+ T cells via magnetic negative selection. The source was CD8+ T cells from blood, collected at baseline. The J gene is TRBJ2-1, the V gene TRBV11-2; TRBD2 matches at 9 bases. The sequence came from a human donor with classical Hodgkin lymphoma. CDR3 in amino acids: CASSALAGDGNEQFF. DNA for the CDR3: TGTGCCAGCAGCGCGTTAGCGGGAGACGGCAATGAGCAGTTCTTC.